The 18 T cell receptor beta chains in this list originate from one sample, sequenced in a study of cytomegalovirus exposure and HLA in healthy donors (dated by TCRdb to the late 2010s). To prepare the library, the immunoSEQ multiplex PCR assay was applied. The multiplex PCR relied on a mix of 60 forward primers for TCR Vbeta segments and 13 reverse primers for TCR Jbeta segments. Sourced from immuneACCESS, this table was stored by TCRdb with only in-frame sequences that have V and J called. A share of the clones is absent; for the studies checked, an unresolved V gene accounts for under half, and the remainder has no known explanation. The sample table contains 95,000 to 100,000 clones; only one count was recorded for 65% to 80% of them. The ten biggest clones cover roughly 8% of the sample. Sequencing used PBMCs. The receptors stem from a human donor in good health.

The chain uses TRBV5-1 and TRBJ1-2; D gene ambiguous. The germline CDR1 and CDR2 sequences are SGHRS and YFSETQ. V gave up 2 bases and J gave up 4 bases, with 12 bases separating them. The length of the CDR3 is 14 residues. CDR3 in DNA: TGCGCCAGCAGCTTCAAGGGAGTCGGCTATGGCTACACCTTC. This encodes CASSFKGVGYGYTF.

The V call is TRBV12-5, the J call TRBJ1-5, with 7 nucleotides matching TRBD1. Germline lookup yields CDR1 LGHNT and CDR2 FRNRAP. V lost 7 bases and J lost 7; bases outside the gene matches: 10. This CDR3 spans 14 amino acids. The CDR3 region has the DNA TGTGCTAGTGCTCAGAACCAGGGGGTCCAGCCCCAGCATTTT. Translated, it gives CASAQNQGVQPQHF.

The J gene is TRBJ1-2, the V gene TRBV6-1; no reliable D call. Trimming cost V 0 bases and J 13 bases, with 6 bases left between them. CDR1 and CDR2 (germline): MNHNS, SASEGT. The CDR3 extends over 10 amino acids. CDR3: CASSEAAGTF. The CDR3 region has the DNA TGTGCCAGCAGTGAAGCGGCAGGCACCTTC.

A remark on this clone: The junction departs from germline at one end; a sequencing error may be responsible. Other DNA sequences within the sample encode an identical CDR3. The chain carries TRBV4-2 and TRBJ1-4; D not certain. Germline V gene sequence: CDR1 LGHNA, CDR2 YNFKEQ. The CDR3 is made up of 14 amino acids. The CDR3 here is CASSQTTANEKLFF. The CDR3 DNA sequence: TGTGCCAGTAGCCAAACGACTGCTAATGAAAAACTGTTTTTT.

The chain has TRBV30 and TRBJ2-2, with D possibly TRBD1 on 6 matching bases. The CDR3 loop spans 19 amino acids. CDR1 is GTSNPN and CDR2 is SVGIG in the germline V gene (reference sequence). Between the trimmed V and J ends, which lost 3 bases and 0 bases, there was a span of 23 bases. Written as DNA, the CDR3 is TGTGCCTGGAGCGGCTATCCTTTGGACAGACTCCCGAACACCGGGGAGCTGTTTTTT. Amino acids: CAWSGYPLDRLPNTGELFF.

The V gene is TRBV6-6, the J gene TRBJ1-4; TRBD1 is a possible D gene (5 bases). V lost 6 bases, J lost 7 bases, and 12 bases lay in between. Germline lookup yields CDR1 MNHNY and CDR2 SVGAGI (reference sequence). The CDR3 has 13 residues. The CDR3 nucleotides read TGTGCCAGCAGGAACGGGCAGGGTGAAAAACTGTTTTTT. Its translation is CASRNGQGEKLFF.

In its sample, this clone was seen a few times. This chain uses TRBV4-3 with TRBJ1-1, with D perhaps TRBD1 (5 bases). CDR3 length: 16 residues. Trimming removed 1 base from V and 0 bases from J, with 12 bases in between. CDR1 is LGHNA and CDR2 is YSLEER in the germline V gene. This CDR3 is CASSQGVQVMNTEAFF. The CDR3 DNA follows: TGCGCCAGCAGCCAAGGAGTACAGGTAATGAACACTGAAGCTTTCTTT.

The rearrangement links TRBV4-1 to TRBJ2-7; the match to TRBD2 covers 10 bases. With 1 base clipped from V and 3 bases from J, the junction kept 9 bases outside the gene matches. The CDR3 extends over 17 amino acids. Germline V lookup: CDR1 MGHRA, CDR2 YSYEKL. CDR3 region: CASSQGKASGGLYEQYF. CDR3 sequence (DNA): TGCGCCAGCAGCCAAGGTAAGGCTAGCGGGGGACTCTACGAGCAGTACTTC.

V is TRBV9 and J is TRBJ1-2; 7 positions match TRBD1. J gave up 3 bases and V 4 bases, and 6 bases lay outside the gene matches. CDR3 length equals 14 residues. The V gene's germline CDR1 is SGDLS and CDR2 YYNGEE. The CDR3 DNA follows: TGTGCCAGCAGCTTAACCGGGACAGACTATGGCTACACCTTC. Its protein product is CASSLTGTDYGYTF.

V and J are TRBV6-5 and TRBJ1-6; TRBD1 might be the D (5 bases). Germline CDR1 MNHEY, CDR2 SVGAGI. Trimming removed 4 bases at V and 5 bases at J, with 12 bases between. The CDR3 has 15 amino acids. DNA of the CDR3: TGTGCCAGCAGTTCGGGAGGGGCGAATAATTCACCCCTCCACTTT. This translates into CASSSGGANNSPLHF.

The CDR3 sequence is CASSIRHYREPNYGYTF. The CDR3 nucleotides read TGTGCCAGTAGTATCCGACATTACAGGGAACCTAACTATGGCTACACCTTC. The chain joins TRBV19 to TRBJ1-2; a weak D match, TRBD1 (6 bases). CDR1 and CDR2 from the germline V gene are LNHDA and SQIVND (reference sequence). This CDR3 has 17 residues. V shed 3 bases and J shed 0 bases, with 17 bases lying between them.

V gene TRBV5-1 combines with J gene TRBJ1-3, with a possible D match to TRBD1 (6 bases). This CDR3 contains 13 residues. Germline assignment: CDR1 SGHRS and CDR2 YFSETQ. V was shortened by 2 bases and J by 4 bases, with 7 bases between the two germline ends. The CDR3 DNA reads as TGCGCCAGCAGCTTAGGGACAGGAAACACCATATATTTT. Translation gives CASSLGTGNTIYF.

This clone appeared a few times. This chain uses TRBV5-6 with TRBJ2-3; no reliable D call. The CDR3 is made up of 15 amino acids. The V gene lost 1 base and the J gene lost 0 bases, with 9 bases spanning the gap. The V gene's germline CDR1 is SGHDT and CDR2 YYEEEE. CDR3 sequence reads: CASSLQEPSTDTQYF. The CDR3 region has the DNA TGTGCCAGCAGCTTGCAGGAACCTAGCACAGATACGCAGTATTTT.

Only a few counts were recorded for this clone. V usage is TRBV5-1 and J usage is TRBJ2-7, with 8 bases lining up with TRBD2. Germline V CDR1 and CDR2: SGHRS, YFSETQ. J lost 1 base, V lost 1 base, and 7 bases had no gene match. This CDR3 contains 16 residues. CDR3 sequence (DNA): TGCGCCAGCAGCTTGTCCGGGACTAGTACATCCTACGAGCAGTACTTC. Encoded protein: CASSLSGTSTSYEQYF.

This clone was seen once. V and J are TRBV27 and TRBJ2-7, with TRBD1 matching 11 bases. CDR3 size: 17 residues. Germline V lookup: CDR1 MNHEY, CDR2 SMNVEV (reference sequence). Losses at the gene ends were 5 bases for V and 6 bases for J; bases not matched to a gene: 15. Written as DNA, the CDR3 is TGTGCCAGCAGTCTAGAGCCACCGGACAGGGGGCCACGCGAGCAGTACTTC. This codes for CASSLEPPDRGPREQYF.

This chain connects TRBV27 to TRBJ1-1, with no clear D. The CDR3 covers 14 residues. Trimming removed 4 bases from V and 7 bases from J, with 16 bases in between. Germline lookup yields CDR1 MNHEY and CDR2 SMNVEV (reference sequence). Here the CDR3 DNA reads TGTGCCAGCAGTTCCTCTGCGGAGGCACGTGAAGCTTTCTTT. Its translation: CASSSSAEAREAFF.

CDR3: CASSSFGEQYF. The CDR3 bases are TGTGCCAGCAGCTCCTTCGGCGAGCAGTACTTC. The chain has TRBV5-8 and TRBJ2-7; the D is unclear. Looked up from germline, CDR1 is SGHTS and CDR2 is YDEGEE. The CDR3 has 11 amino acids. V lost 3 bases and J lost 6, with 7 bases in between.

The chain joins TRBV4-3 to TRBJ1-2; D might be TRBD1 (5 bases). The CDR3 has 15 amino acids. The V and J ends lost 0 bases and 3 bases respectively, with 11 bases between them. The germline V gene has CDR1 LGHNA and CDR2 YSLEER. The CDR3 loop is CASSQDRVIHYGYTF. The CDR3 DNA reads as TGCGCCAGCAGCCAAGACAGGGTCATTCACTATGGCTACACCTTC.